This T cell receptor beta chain was captured in a study of OX40 agonist ivuxolimab in advanced cancers. CDR3 length: 14 residues. The V and J ends lost 8 bases and 0 bases, in that order; junction bases with no gene match: 2. Germline V lookup: CDR1 ENHRY, CDR2 SYGVKD. Autoimmune disease history or systemic immunosuppression disqualified patients. Here immunoSEQ multiplex PCR was the method, and the copy in TCRdb shows in-frame clones only, minus some. This sample has approximately 75,000 clones, with 78% found just once. Study results and limitations: CD4+ and CD8+ T cells in blood underwent clonal expansion by week 6 at 0.1 to 3.0 mg/kg. Low levels of normalized T-cell clonal expansion also appeared in some nonresponders. The antigen specificity of the peripheral T cells (those that were expanded) was not determined.

This clone was observed at least ten times. What it recognizes is unknown. The chain joins TRBV10-3 to TRBJ2-3; 10 nucleotides align to TRBD2. The sample in question was CD4+ or CD8+ T cells sorted from blood, obtained in a trial of the OX40 agonist ivuxolimab. The receptor was derived from an adult with an advanced solid tumor such as melanoma, head and neck, liver or kidney cancer. CDR3 in DNA: TGTGCCATCGGACTAGCGGAGAGCACAGATACGCAGTATTTT. This sequence encodes CAIGLAESTDTQYF.